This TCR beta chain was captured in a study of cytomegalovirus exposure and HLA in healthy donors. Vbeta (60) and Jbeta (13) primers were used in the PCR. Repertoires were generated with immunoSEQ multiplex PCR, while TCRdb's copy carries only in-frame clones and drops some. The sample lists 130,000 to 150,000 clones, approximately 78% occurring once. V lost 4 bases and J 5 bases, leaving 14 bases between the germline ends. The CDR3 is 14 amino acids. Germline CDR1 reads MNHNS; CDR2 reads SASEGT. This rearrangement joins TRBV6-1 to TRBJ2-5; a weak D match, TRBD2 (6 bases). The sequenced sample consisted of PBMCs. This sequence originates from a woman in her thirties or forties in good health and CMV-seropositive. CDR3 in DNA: TGTGCCAGCAGTGGCACCGGAGGGTGGGAGACCCAGTACTTC. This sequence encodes CASSGTGGWETQYF.